This TCR beta chain derives from a study of blood T cells in healthy people across ages. V was clipped by 3 bases and J by 9 bases; unmatched bases: 8. This CDR3 spans 14 amino acids. The germline CDR1 and CDR2 sequences are DFQATT and SNEGSKA (reference sequence). Primers used in a second PCR of about 6 to 12 cycles were a sample-barcoded 5' primer and a J-beta primer mix. One entry per CDR3 protein, called by TCRdb with MiXCR from the 5' RACE reads. Counted here are 1,300,000 or so distinct CDR3 sequences, around 55% occurring once; the ten biggest clones make up over 5%. This receptor was obtained from a man younger than 30 in good health. Sequenced input: blood. This chain uses TRBV20-1 with TRBJ1-6; 7 bases fit TRBD1. The CDR3 bases are TGCAGTGCTAGTTCCGGACAGGAAGGTTCACCCCTCCACTTT. Translating gives CSASSGQEGSPLHF.